What follows is one TCR beta chain and its context. As yet, its antigen is unknown. This sample stems from a study of T cell responses to AZD1222 COVID-19 vaccine. Study-wide results and limits: Spike-spanning, vaccine-associated CD4 TCRs were dominant at 160-218 and 743-854. Regions left unmutated in variants are reportedly the target of nearly half of spike-specific TCRs. Donors were largely white British and mainly female; clonal diversity was possibly underestimated.

The table came from immunoSEQ multiplex PCR; TCRdb's copy has only in-frame clones and leaves some out. The sample has 95,000 to 150,000 clones; 87% are singletons. Germline V gives CDR1 MDHEN, CDR2 SYDVKM. The CDR3 is 15 residues long. Trimming left V 2 bases short and J 6 bases short, with 14 bases between. The gene calls are TRBV28 and TRBJ1-5; D not resolved. Sequences were derived from peripheral blood, sampled 28 days after the second AZD1222 dose. This TCR was sampled from an adult who received the AZD1222 COVID-19 vaccine. The CDR3 loop is CASSLPRSTSQPQHF. CDR3 DNA sequence: TGTGCCAGCAGTTTACCGCGCTCCACAAGTCAGCCCCAGCATTTT.